The clone carrying this TCR beta chain turned up a few times. Antigen specificity is unknown. TCRdb itself ran the RT-PCR reads through MiXCR, one entry per CDR3 protein. Here the sample spans about 800,000 distinct CDR3 sequences, approximately 22% being singletons. The entry originates in a study of response to subunit inactivated influenza vaccine. Whole-study results and caveats: The authors proposed limited new T cell recruitment per seasonal influenza vaccination.

This CDR3 spans 15 amino acids. V shed 6 bases, J shed 4 bases, and the junction held 8 bases outside the gene matches. The TCR originated in a man aged 50-59 years who received an inactivated influenza vaccine. Sequencing was performed on PBMCs from blood, taken around 5 days after vaccination. This chain joins TRBV12-3 or TRBV12-4 and TRBJ1-5; 8 bases agree with TRBD1. The CDR3 spells CASRQTGGENQPQHF. CDR3 DNA sequence: TGTGCCAGCAGACAAACAGGGGGGGAAAATCAGCCCCAGCATTTT.